These 6 T cell receptor beta chains were sequenced from one sample in a study of identifying expanded T cells in peripheral blood. Sequencing was performed with immunoSEQ multiplex PCR; in TCRdb, only in-frame clones are kept and a portion is missing. Of 45,000 to 65,000 clones listed, approximately 79% are singletons. The sample comprised blood. The receptors originated from a person between 18 and 75 years old in good health.

This clone was detected a few times. This chain links TRBV7-2 with TRBJ1-2; 9 bases line up with TRBD1. The CDR3 sequence is 14 residues long. V lost 4 bases to trimming and J lost 8 bases; unmatched junction nucleotides: 8. The germline V gene encodes CDR1 SGHTA and CDR2 FQGNSA. CDR3 residues: CASSSQGAGGGYTF. In DNA form, the CDR3 reads TGTGCCAGCAGCTCACAGGGGGCGGGAGGGGGCTACACCTTC.

The V call is TRBV14, the J call TRBJ1-1; TRBD1 might be the D (5 bases). The V gene's germline CDR1 is SGHDN and CDR2 FVKESK. V lost 4 bases, J lost 0 bases, and 12 bases lay in between. The CDR3 is made up of 15 amino acids. The CDR3 DNA reads TGTGCCAGCAGCCTCTCCCGACAGCTGAACACTGAAGCTTTCTTT. Its translation is CASSLSRQLNTEAFF.

The chain carries TRBV28 and TRBJ2-7; D gene unclear. With 6 bases removed from V and 0 bases from J, the gap between germline ends came to 9 bases. The CDR3 contains 13 residues. The germline gives CDR1 MDHEN, CDR2 SYDVKM. The DNA for the CDR3 is TGTGCCAGCAGGATCGATAGCTCCTACGAGCAGTACTTC. This translates into CASRIDSSYEQYF.

This clone has only one observation. The chain links TRBV12-5 to TRBJ1-3; D not certain. With 5 bases removed from V and 6 bases from J, the gap between germline ends came to 17 bases. Per the germline V gene, CDR1 is LGHNT and CDR2 is FRNRAP. The CDR3 consists of 15 residues. CDR3 residues: CASGPPFTPPNTIYF. The CDR3 bases are TGTGCTAGTGGTCCACCGTTTACCCCTCCAAACACCATATATTTT. Filled out from reference TRBV12-5 and TRBJ1-3, the complete variable domain reads DARVTQTPRHKVTEMGQEVTMRCQPILGHNTVFWYRQTMMQGLELLAYFRNRAPLDDSGMPKDRFSAEMPDATLATLKIQPSEPRDSAVYFCASGPPFTPPNTIYFGEGSWLTVV.

V gene TRBV19 combines with J gene TRBJ1-2; 8 positions match TRBD1. V dropped 7 bases and J dropped 3; count of bases not matched to a gene: 13. Per germline, CDR1 LNHDA and CDR2 SQIVND (reference sequence). The CDR3 covers 16 residues. DNA for the CDR3: TGTGCCAGTAAAGGACAGGGTGGCCTGGGAGACTATGGCTACACCTTC. Translated, it gives CASKGQGGLGDYGYTF. Filled out from reference TRBV19 and TRBJ1-2, the complete variable domain reads DGGITQSPKYLFRKEGQNVTLSCEQNLNHDAMYWYRQDPGQGLRLIYYSQIVNDFQKGDIAEGYSVSREKKESFPLTVTSAQKNPTAFYLCASKGQGGLGDYGYTFGSGTRLTVV.

This clone appeared a single time. The J gene is TRBJ2-3, the V gene TRBV5-1, with D possibly matching TRBD2 (6 bases). The CDR3 covers 12 residues. Germline loops: CDR1 SGHRS, CDR2 YFSETQ. V lost 1 base and J lost 6, with 6 bases in between. The CDR3 nucleotides are TGCGCCAGCAGCTTGACTAGCGATACGCAGTATTTT. Protein sequence: CASSLTSDTQYF.